This is a list of T cell receptor beta chains from one sample in a study of blood T cell repertoires in COVID-19. Method: immunoSEQ multiplex PCR; TCRdb's copy keeps in-frame clones and lacks some. In the table there are about 200,000 clones, approximately 86% of which are singletons. Sequencing was carried out using peripheral blood. The source is a woman aged 45-65 years with COVID-19, enrolled during active disease. Both conserved end residues are part of each CDR3. Fields, in order: D gene, J gene, V gene, clone size, CDR3 protein, CDR3 DNA. The D gene is left open where the match is weak. Rows give clone size only sometimes, using once, few, many, or a class for an expanded clone.

d_gene: -; j_gene: TRBJ1-2; v_gene: TRBV7-2; abundance: few; CDR3aa: CASSLGGIYGYTF; CDR3nt: TGTGCCAGCAGCCTGGGGGGTATCTATGGCTACACCTTC
d_gene: -; j_gene: TRBJ1-1; v_gene: TRBV11-3; abundance: -; CDR3aa: CASSPRGGDGNTEAFF; CDR3nt: TGTGCCAGCAGCCCAAGGGGGGGGGATGGGAACACTGAAGCTTTCTTT
d_gene: -; j_gene: TRBJ1-5; v_gene: TRBV10-2; abundance: -; CDR3aa: CATEGSYSNQPQHF; CDR3nt: TGCGCCACCGAGGGCTCCTATAGCAATCAGCCCCAGCATTTT
d_gene: -; j_gene: TRBJ2-1; v_gene: TRBV10-3; abundance: -; CDR3aa: CAISDRPGENEQFF; CDR3nt: TGTGCCATCAGTGACCGTCCAGGCGAAAATGAGCAGTTCTTC
d_gene: -; j_gene: TRBJ1-5; v_gene: TRBV3-1/TRBV3-2; abundance: -; CDR3aa: CASSQDRTDNQPQHF; CDR3nt: TGTGCCAGCAGCCAAGATCGGACAGATAATCAGCCCCAGCATTTT
d_gene: TRBD1; j_gene: TRBJ1-6; v_gene: TRBV28; abundance: -; CDR3aa: CASSPRTGRGSPLHF; CDR3nt: TGTGCCAGCAGCCCTCGGACAGGGAGGGGGTCACCCCTCCACTTT
d_gene: TRBD1; j_gene: TRBJ1-4; v_gene: TRBV3-1/TRBV3-2; abundance: -; CDR3aa: CASSLTGEGEKLFF; CDR3nt: TGTGCCAGCAGCTTGACAGGGGAGGGTGAAAAACTGTTTTTT
d_gene: -; j_gene: TRBJ1-5; v_gene: TRBV19; abundance: once; CDR3aa: CASKGGNQPQHF; CDR3nt: TGTGCCAGTAAGGGGGGCAATCAGCCCCAGCATTTT
d_gene: -; j_gene: TRBJ1-1; v_gene: TRBV5-4; abundance: few; CDR3aa: CASSLNRGGEAFF; CDR3nt: TGTGCCAGCAGCTTGAACCGGGGTGGTGAAGCTTTCTTT
d_gene: TRBD1; j_gene: TRBJ1-1; v_gene: TRBV2; abundance: many; CDR3aa: CALRQGMNTEAFF; CDR3nt: TGTGCCTTACGACAGGGGATGAACACTGAAGCTTTCTTT
d_gene: -; j_gene: TRBJ1-2; v_gene: TRBV6-5; abundance: -; CDR3aa: CASKLNRQSYGYTF; CDR3nt: TGTGCCAGCAAATTAAACAGACAGAGCTATGGCTACACCTTC